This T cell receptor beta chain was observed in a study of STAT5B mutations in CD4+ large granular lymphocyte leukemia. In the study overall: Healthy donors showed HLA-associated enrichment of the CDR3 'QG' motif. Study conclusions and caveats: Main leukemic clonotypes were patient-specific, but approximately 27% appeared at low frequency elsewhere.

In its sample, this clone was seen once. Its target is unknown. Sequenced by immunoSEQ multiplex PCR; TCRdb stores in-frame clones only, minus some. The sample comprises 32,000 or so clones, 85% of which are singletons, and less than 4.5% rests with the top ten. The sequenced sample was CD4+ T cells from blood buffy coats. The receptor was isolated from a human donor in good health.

CDR3: CSARENHEQYF. The CDR3 bases are TGCAGTGCTAGAGAAAACCACGAGCAGTACTTC. The rearrangement joins TRBV20-1 to TRBJ2-7; D not resolved. Germline V lookup: CDR1 DFQATT, CDR2 SNEGSKA (reference sequence). Deletions cut 0 bases from V and 5 bases from J, with 5 bases between. The CDR3 sequence is 11 residues long.